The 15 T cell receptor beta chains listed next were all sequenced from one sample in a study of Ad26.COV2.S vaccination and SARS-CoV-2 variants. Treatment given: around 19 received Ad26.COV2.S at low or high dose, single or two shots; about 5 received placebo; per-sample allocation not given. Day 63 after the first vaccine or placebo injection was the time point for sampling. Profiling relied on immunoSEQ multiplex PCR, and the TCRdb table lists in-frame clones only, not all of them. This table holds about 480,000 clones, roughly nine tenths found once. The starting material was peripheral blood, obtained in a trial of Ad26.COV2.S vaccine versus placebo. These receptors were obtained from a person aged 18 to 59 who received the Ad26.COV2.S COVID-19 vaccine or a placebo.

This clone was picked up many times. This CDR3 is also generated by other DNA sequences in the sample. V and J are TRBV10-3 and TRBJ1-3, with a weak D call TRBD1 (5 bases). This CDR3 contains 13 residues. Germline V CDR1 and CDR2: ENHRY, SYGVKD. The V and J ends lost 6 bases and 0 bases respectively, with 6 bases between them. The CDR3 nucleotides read TGTGCCATCAGAGACAGCTCTGGAAACACCATATATTTT. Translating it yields CAIRDSSGNTIYF.

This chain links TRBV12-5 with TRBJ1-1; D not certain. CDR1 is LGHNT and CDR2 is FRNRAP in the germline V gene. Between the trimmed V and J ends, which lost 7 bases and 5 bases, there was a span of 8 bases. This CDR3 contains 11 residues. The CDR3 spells CASALDTEAFF. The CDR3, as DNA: TGTGCTAGTGCTTTAGATACTGAAGCTTTCTTT.

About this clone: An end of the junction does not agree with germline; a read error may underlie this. The CDR3, as DNA: TGTGCCAGCAGCTTGGGGCAGGGTCGGGAGGATTGGTTC. It codes for CASSLGQGREDWF. The chain is built from TRBV5-6 and TRBJ2-7, with TRBD2 identical over 7 bases. This CDR3 spans 13 amino acids. The germline V gene has CDR1 SGHDT and CDR2 YYEEEE.

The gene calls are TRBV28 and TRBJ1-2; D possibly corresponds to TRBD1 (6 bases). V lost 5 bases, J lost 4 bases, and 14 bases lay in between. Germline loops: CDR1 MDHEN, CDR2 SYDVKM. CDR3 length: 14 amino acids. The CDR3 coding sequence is TGTGCCAGCAGTCCTGGGGGGGCCGGCTATGGCTACACCTTC. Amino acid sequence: CASSPGGAGYGYTF.

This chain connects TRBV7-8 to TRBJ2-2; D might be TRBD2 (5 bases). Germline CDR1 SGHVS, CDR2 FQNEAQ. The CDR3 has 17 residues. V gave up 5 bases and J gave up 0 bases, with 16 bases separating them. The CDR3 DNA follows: TGTGCCAGCAGCCCACTCGTCCGGGGTCCGAACACCGGGGAGCTGTTTTTT. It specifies CASSPLVRGPNTGELFF.

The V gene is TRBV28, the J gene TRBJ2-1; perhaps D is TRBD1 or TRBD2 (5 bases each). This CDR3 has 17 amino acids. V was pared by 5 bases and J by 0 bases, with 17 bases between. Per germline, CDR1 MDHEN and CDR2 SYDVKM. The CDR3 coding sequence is TGTGCCAGCAGTCCGGGACGGAGACTGCCCTCCTACAATGAGCAGTTCTTC. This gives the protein CASSPGRRLPSYNEQFF.

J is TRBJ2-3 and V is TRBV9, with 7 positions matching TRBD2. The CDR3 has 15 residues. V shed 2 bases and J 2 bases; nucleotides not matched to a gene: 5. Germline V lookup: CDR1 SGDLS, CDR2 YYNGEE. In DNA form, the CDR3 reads TGTGCCAGCAGCGTCGGACTAGAACTCACAGATACGCAGTATTTT. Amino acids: CASSVGLELTDTQYF.

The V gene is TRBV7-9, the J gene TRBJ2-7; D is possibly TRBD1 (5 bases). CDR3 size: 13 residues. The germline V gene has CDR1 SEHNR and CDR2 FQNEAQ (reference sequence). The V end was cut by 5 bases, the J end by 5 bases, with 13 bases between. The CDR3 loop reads CASSADSTNEQYF. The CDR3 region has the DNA TGTGCCAGCAGCGCAGACAGTACCAACGAGCAGTACTTC.

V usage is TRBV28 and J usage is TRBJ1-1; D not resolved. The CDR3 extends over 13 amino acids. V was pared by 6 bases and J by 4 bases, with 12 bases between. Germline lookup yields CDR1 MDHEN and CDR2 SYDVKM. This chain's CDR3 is CASRPSGITEAFF. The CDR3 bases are TGTGCCAGCAGACCCAGCGGTATCACTGAAGCTTTCTTT.

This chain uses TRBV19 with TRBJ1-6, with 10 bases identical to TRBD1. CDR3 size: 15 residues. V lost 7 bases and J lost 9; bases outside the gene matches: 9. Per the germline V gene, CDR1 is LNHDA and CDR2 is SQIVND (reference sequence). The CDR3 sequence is CASTTGGAVGSPLHF. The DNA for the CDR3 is TGTGCCAGTACGACAGGGGGCGCGGTGGGTTCACCCCTCCACTTT.

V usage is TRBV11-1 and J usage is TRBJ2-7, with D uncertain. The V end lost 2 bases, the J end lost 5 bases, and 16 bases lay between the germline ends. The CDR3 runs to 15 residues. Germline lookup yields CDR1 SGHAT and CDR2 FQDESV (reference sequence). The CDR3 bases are TGTGCCAGCAGCTTAAATCCGGCCGGATTGAACGAGCAGTACTTC. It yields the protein CASSLNPAGLNEQYF. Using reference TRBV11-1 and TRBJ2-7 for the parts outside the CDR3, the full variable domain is EAEVAQSPRYKITEKSQAVAFWCDPISGHATLYWYRQILGQGPELLVQFQDESVVDDSQLPKDRFSAERLKGVDSTLKIQPAELGDSAMYLCASSLNPAGLNEQYFGPGTRLTVT.

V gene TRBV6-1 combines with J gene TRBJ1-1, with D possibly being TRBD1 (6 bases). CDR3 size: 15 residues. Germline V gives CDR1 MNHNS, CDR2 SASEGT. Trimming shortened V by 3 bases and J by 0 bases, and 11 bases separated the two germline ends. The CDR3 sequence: CASSEGAGLNTEAFF. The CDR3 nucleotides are TGTGCCAGCAGTGAGGGGGCAGGGTTGAACACTGAAGCTTTCTTT.

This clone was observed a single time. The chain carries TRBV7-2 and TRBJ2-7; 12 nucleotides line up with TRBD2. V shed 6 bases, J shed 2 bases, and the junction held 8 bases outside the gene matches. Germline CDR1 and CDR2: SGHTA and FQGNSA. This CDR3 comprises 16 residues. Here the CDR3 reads CASRYKGLAGPYEQYF. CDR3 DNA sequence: TGTGCCAGCAGATACAAAGGACTAGCGGGACCCTACGAGCAGTACTTC.

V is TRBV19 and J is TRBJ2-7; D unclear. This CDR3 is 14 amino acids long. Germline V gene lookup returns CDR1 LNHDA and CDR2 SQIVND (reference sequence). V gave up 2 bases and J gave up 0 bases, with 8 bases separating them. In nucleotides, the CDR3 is TGTGCCAGTAGTATACTTGTAAGCTCCTACGAGCAGTACTTC. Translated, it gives CASSILVSSYEQYF.

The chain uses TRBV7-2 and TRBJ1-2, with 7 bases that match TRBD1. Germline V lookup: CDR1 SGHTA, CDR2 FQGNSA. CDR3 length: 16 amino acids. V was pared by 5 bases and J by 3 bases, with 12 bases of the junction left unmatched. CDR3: CASSPRGRQGDYGYTF. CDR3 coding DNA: TGTGCCAGCAGCCCTAGGGGGCGGCAGGGGGACTATGGCTACACCTTC. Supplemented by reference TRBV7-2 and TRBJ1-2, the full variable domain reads GAGVSQSPSNKVTEKGKDVELRCDPISGHTALYWYRQSLGQGLEFLIYFQGNSAPDKSGLPSDRFSAERTGGSVSTLTIQRTQQEDSAVYLCASSPRGRQGDYGYTFGSGTRLTVV.